This entry features one T cell receptor (beta chain) sequence. TCRdb keeps only in-frame clones here, not all; method: immunoSEQ multiplex PCR. The sample has nearly 100,000 clones, roughly 80% seen once. The record originates from a study of blood T cell repertoires in COVID-19. This CDR3 has 14 amino acids. Trimming removed 3 bases at V and 10 bases at J, with 15 bases between. CDR1 and CDR2 (germline): LNHDA, SQIVND (reference sequence). This chain links TRBV19 with TRBJ1-4; D not certain. Sequencing was done on a sample of peripheral blood. This TCR was sampled from a woman aged 55-70 years with acute or convalescent COVID-19. The CDR3: CASSIKTDGGKLFF. The CDR3 DNA sequence: TGTGCCAGTAGTATCAAAACGGACGGAGGAAAACTGTTTTTT.